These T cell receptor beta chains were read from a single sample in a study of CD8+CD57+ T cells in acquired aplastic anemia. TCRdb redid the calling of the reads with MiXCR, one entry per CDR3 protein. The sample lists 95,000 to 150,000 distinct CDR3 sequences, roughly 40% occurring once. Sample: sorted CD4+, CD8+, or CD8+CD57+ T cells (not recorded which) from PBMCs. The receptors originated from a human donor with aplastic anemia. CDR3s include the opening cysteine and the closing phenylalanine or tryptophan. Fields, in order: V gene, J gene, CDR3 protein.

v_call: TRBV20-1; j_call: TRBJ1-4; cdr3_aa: CSARVTGYEKLFF
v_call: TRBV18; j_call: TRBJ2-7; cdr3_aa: CASSPRQLNYEQYF
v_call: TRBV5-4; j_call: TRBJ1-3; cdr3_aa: CASSASQGFAGNTIYF
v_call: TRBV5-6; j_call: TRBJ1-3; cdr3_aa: CASSLDGVSGNTIYF
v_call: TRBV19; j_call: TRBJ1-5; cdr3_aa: CASSKRGGRTGINQPQHF
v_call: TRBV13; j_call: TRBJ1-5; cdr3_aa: CASRLGRRQGQPQHF
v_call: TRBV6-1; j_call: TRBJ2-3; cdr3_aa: CASSVAGGQADTQYF
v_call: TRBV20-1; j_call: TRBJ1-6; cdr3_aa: CSASCSPLHF
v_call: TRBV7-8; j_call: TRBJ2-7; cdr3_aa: CASSLAVYKDRAYEQYF
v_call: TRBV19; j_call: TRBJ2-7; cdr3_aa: CASSILAGDEQYF
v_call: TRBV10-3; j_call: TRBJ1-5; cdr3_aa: CAISESLAGNQPQHF
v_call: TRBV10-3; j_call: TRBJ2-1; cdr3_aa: CATEKQTGTMNTEQFF
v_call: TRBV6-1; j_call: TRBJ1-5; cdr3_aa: CASRDGTVANQPQHF
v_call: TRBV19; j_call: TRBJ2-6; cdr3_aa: CASSRGSGANVLTF
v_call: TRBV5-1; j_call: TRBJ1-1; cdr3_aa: CASSLEQLNTEAFF
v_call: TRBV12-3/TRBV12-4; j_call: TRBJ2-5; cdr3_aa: CASSLGRTGYQETQYF
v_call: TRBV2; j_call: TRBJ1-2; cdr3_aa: CASHSAGHYGYTF
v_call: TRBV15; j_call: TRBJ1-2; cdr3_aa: CATSREAGIYYGYTF
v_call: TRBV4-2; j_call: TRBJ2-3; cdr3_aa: CASSQKGGGVLDTQYF
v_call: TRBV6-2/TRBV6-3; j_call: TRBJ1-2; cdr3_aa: CASSYSRGQGPMGYGYTF
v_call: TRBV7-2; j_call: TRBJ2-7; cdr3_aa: CASSPDRGDSYEQYF
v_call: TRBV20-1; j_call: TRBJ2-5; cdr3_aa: CSARASGEGETQYF
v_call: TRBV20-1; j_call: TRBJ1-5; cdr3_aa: CSARDQRGGSNQPQHF
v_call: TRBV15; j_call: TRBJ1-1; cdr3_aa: CATSRDHRGLNTEAFF
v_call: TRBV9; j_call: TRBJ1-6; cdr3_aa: CASSVLAVDSPLHF
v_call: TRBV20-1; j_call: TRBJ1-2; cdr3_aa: CSARVNKVYGRGYGYTF
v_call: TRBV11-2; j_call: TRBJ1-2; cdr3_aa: CASSLDGTEIGGYTF
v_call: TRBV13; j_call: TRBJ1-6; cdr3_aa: CASSHGQTNSPLHF
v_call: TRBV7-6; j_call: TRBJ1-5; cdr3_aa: CASSLSAQTGIYSNQPQHF
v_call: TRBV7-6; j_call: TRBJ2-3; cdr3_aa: CASSPTTSVSDTQYF
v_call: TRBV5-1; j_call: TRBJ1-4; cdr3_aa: CASSFRGTPTNEKLFF
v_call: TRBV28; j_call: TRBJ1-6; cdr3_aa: CASSFMDSPLHF